This T cell receptor (beta chain) appears in the sequencing data of a study of blood T cell repertoires in COVID-19. About the study: Collection of acute and convalescent COVID-19 samples took place in the United States, Italy and Spain.

Generated by immunoSEQ multiplex PCR, the TCRdb table keeps only in-frame clones and is missing some. The sample lists 80,000 to 95,000 clones, around 90% occurring once. The CDR3 totals 15 residues. Germline V gene data show CDR1 as SNHLY and CDR2 as FYNNEI. J lost 5 bases, V lost 10 bases, and 9 bases had no gene match. Sequencing input: peripheral blood. The sequence came from a woman in her sixties or seventies with acute or convalescent COVID-19. The chain recombines TRBV2 with TRBJ2-2, with 11 nucleotides matching TRBD1. CDR3 residues: CATRTGGHVTGELFF. The CDR3 nucleotides read TGTGCCACCAGGACAGGGGGCCATGTTACCGGGGAGCTGTTTTTT.